The 27 T cell receptor beta chains below all came from one sample that was sequenced in a study of T-cell reconstitution after alpha-beta-depleted transplantation in children. The library targeted TCRbeta and was prepared with unique molecular identifiers. Via MiXCR, TCRdb re-called the PCR reads, giving one row per CDR3 protein. The sample records tens of thousands of distinct CDR3 sequences, around a tenth being singletons. The sample consisted of PBMCs, mostly from graft donor cells, taken 60 days after TCRalphabeta/CD19-depleted stem cell transplant. The receptors shown here come from a male patient aged 2-10 years who had a stem cell transplant for chronic granulomatous disease, so the T cells may come from the graft donor.

There are many counts of this clonotype. The CDR3 region is CSVEDRSFVTSYEQFF. As DNA, the CDR3 is TGCAGCGTTGAAGATCGGTCCTTCGTCACAAGTTATGAGCAGTTCTTC. The V call is TRBV29-1, the J call TRBJ2-1; the D is unclear. There are 16 residues in the CDR3. Between the trimmed V and J ends, which lost 0 bases and 8 bases, there was a span of 20 bases. CDR1 and CDR2 from the germline V gene are SQVTM and ANQGSEA.

This clonotype rates as medium-sized. The genes are TRBV27 and TRBJ2-7, with 8 bases lining up with TRBD2. CDR3 length equals 13 residues. The trim removed 4 bases at V and 3 bases at J, leaving 2 bases unmatched. Germline CDR1 and CDR2: MNHEY and SMNVEV (reference sequence). The DNA for the CDR3 is TGTGCCAGCAGTTACGGGGGGGACTACGAGCAGTACTTC. Its protein product is CASSYGGDYEQYF.

The chain has TRBV30 and TRBJ2-5, with 13 bases identical to TRBD2. V was clipped by 8 bases and J by 5 bases; unmatched bases: 8. In germline, CDR1 is GTSNPN, CDR2 SVGIG (reference sequence). The CDR3 has 14 amino acids. As DNA, the CDR3 is TGTGCCCGAGGACTAGCGGGAGTGTCGGAGACCCAGTACTTC. The encoded protein is CARGLAGVSETQYF.

This clonotype has a count of ten or more. CDR3: CASERDRALTYEQYF. CDR3 DNA sequence: TGTGCCAGCGAAAGGGACAGGGCTCTAACCTACGAGCAGTACTTC. The chain carries TRBV2 and TRBJ2-7; 9 bases are a match to TRBD1. This CDR3 is built from 15 residues. Losses at the gene ends were 8 bases for V and 2 bases for J; bases not matched to a gene: 10. The germline CDR1 and CDR2 sequences are SNHLY and FYNNEI.

V usage is TRBV6-1 and J usage is TRBJ2-7, with a weak D call TRBD1 (5 bases). CDR3 size: 15 residues. CDR1 is MNHNS and CDR2 is SASEGT in the germline V gene. V lost 5 bases, J lost 3 bases, and 17 bases lay in between. The CDR3 sequence: CASSHPQGDSYEQYF. In DNA, the CDR3 is TGTGCCAGCAGTCATCCTCAAGGAGACAGCTACGAGCAGTACTTC.

This clonotype was detected ten times or more. The V gene is TRBV20-1, the J gene TRBJ2-3; tentative D call: TRBD2 (5 bases). CDR1 is DFQATT and CDR2 is SNEGSKA in the germline V gene (reference sequence). CDR3 length: 14 amino acids. The V end was cut by 3 bases, the J end by 5 bases, with 15 bases between. CDR3 region: CSASPYGEKDTQYF. For the CDR3, the DNA is TGCAGTGCTAGCCCTTATGGGGAGAAAGATACGCAGTATTTT.

This clonotype was counted many times. J is TRBJ2-7 and V is TRBV20-1; unclear D gene. Between the trimmed V and J ends, which lost 3 bases and 5 bases, there was a span of 5 bases. This CDR3 is 10 amino acids long. Germline CDR1 DFQATT, CDR2 SNEGSKA (reference sequence). The CDR3 loop reads CSASDHEQYF. DNA for the CDR3: TGCAGTGCTAGCGATCACGAGCAGTACTTC.

Notes on this clonotype: Being one base from a much bigger clone, this may be a read error. The rearrangement uses TRBV7-6 and TRBJ2-3; 9 bases match TRBD2. This CDR3 spans 16 amino acids. CDR1 and CDR2 (germline): SGHVS, FNYEAQ. The CDR3 loop reads CASSRDVAGERDTLYF. DNA of the CDR3: TGTGCCAGCAGCCGAGACGTAGCGGGAGAAAGAGATACGCTGTATTTT. Based on the CDR3 plus reference TRBV7-6 and TRBJ2-3, the full variable domain is GAGVSQSPRYKVTKRGQDVALRCDPISGHVSLYWYRQALGQGPEFLTYFNYEAQQDKSGLPNDRFSAERPEGSISTLTIQRTEQRDSAMYRCASSRDVAGERDTLYFGPGTRLTVL.

This clonotype was seen ten or more times. The chain recombines TRBV27 with TRBJ1-1; 8 bases fit TRBD1. Germline V gene data show CDR1 as MNHEY and CDR2 as SMNVEV (reference sequence). The CDR3 extends over 14 amino acids. Trimming took 5 bases from V and 3 from J; bases not matched to a gene: 5. The CDR3, as DNA: TGTGCCAGCAGTGCCGGGACAGGTTACACTGAAGCTTTCTTT. Residues: CASSAGTGYTEAFF.

This clonotype was seen repeatedly, ten times or more. The chain is built from TRBV13 and TRBJ2-5; 10 bases map to TRBD1. Trimming at V came to 5 bases and at J to 0 bases, leaving 3 bases not matched to a gene. Germline V CDR1 and CDR2: PRHDT, FYEKMQ (reference sequence). The CDR3 loop spans 15 amino acids. The CDR3 nucleotides are TGTGCCAGCAGCCCGGGACAGGGGTACCAAGAGACCCAGTACTTC. It yields the protein CASSPGQGYQETQYF.

This clonotype was observed a handful of times. The chain joins TRBV20-1 to TRBJ1-1, with 7 positions matching TRBD1. Germline V gene lookup returns CDR1 DFQATT and CDR2 SNEGSKA (reference sequence). This CDR3 spans 13 amino acids. The J segment lost 4 bases and the V segment lost 3 bases, leaving 5 bases of the junction unmatched. The DNA of the CDR3 is TGCAGTGCTAGGCAGGGGGTAGGCACTGAAGCTTTCTTT. Amino acid sequence: CSARQGVGTEAFF.

This clonotype was recorded many times. The V gene is TRBV5-1, the J gene TRBJ1-5; the D gene is possibly TRBD1 (5 bases). CDR1 and CDR2 from the germline V gene are SGHRS and YFSETQ. This CDR3 has 15 residues. V was cut by 4 bases and J by 5 bases, with 16 bases left in between. DNA for the CDR3: TGCGCCAGCAGCCAAACCGGGACTCCCCATCAGCCCCAGCATTTT. This encodes CASSQTGTPHQPQHF.

This clonotype was recorded a few times. The chain has TRBV30 and TRBJ2-6; D may be TRBD1 or TRBD2 (5 bases each). V was cut by 0 bases and J by 2 bases, with 14 bases left in between. Looked up from germline, CDR1 is GTSNPN and CDR2 is SVGIG (reference sequence). The CDR3 extends over 17 amino acids. The CDR3 loop reads CAWSVGLGVAGANVLTF. DNA for the CDR3: TGTGCCTGGAGTGTAGGGTTGGGGGTAGCTGGGGCCAACGTCCTGACTTTC. Full variable domain (outside the CDR3, taken from reference TRBV30 and TRBJ2-6): SQTIHQWPATLVQPVGSPLSLECTVEGTSNPNLYWYRQAAGRGLQLLFYSVGIGQISSEVPQNLSASRPQDRQFILSSKKLLLSDSGFYLCAWSVGLGVAGANVLTFGAGSRLTVL.

This clonotype was counted at least ten times. The chain combines TRBV7-2 with TRBJ1-2; TRBD1 matches at 7 bases. The CDR3 is 13 amino acids. The V gene end was trimmed by 2 bases and the J gene end by 3 bases; junction bases not matched to a gene: 0. Per the germline V gene, CDR1 is SGHTA and CDR2 is FQGNSA. The CDR3 DNA is TGTGCCAGCAGCTTAACAGGGGACTATGGCTACACCTTC. It translates to CASSLTGDYGYTF.

J is TRBJ2-7 and V is TRBV7-9, with 10 positions matching TRBD1. The CDR3 spans 14 residues. Germline V gene sequence: CDR1 SEHNR, CDR2 FQNEAQ (reference sequence). Trimming removed 1 base from V and 12 bases from J; junction bases left unmatched: 9. The CDR3 bases are TGTGCCAGCAGCTTAGGTGGACAGGGGGTAAGAACGTACTTC. Residues: CASSLGGQGVRTYF.

This clonotype was recorded many times. The rearrangement links TRBV11-2 to TRBJ2-7; D ambiguous. V dropped 2 bases and J dropped 10 bases, with 18 bases sitting between them. This CDR3 has 14 residues. Germline lookup yields CDR1 SGHAT and CDR2 FQNNGV. Written as DNA, the CDR3 is TGTGCCAGCAGCTTATTTCCCACCGGGTGGGATCAGTACTTC. Its translation: CASSLFPTGWDQYF.

Ten or more counts support this clonotype. The chain combines TRBV11-2 with TRBJ2-1; D uncertain. Germline CDR1 reads SGHAT; CDR2 reads FQNNGV. The CDR3 consists of 15 residues. The ends were cut back, 4 bases at V and 3 bases at J, with 13 bases in the middle. CDR3 nucleotides: TGTGCCAGCAGCTATGTCCGGGTTATCTACAATGAGCAGTTCTTC. Translated: CASSYVRVIYNEQFF.

The rearrangement links TRBV20-1 to TRBJ1-2; D call uncertain. Germline V gene sequence: CDR1 DFQATT, CDR2 SNEGSKA (reference sequence). V gave up 6 bases and J gave up 2 bases, with 22 bases separating them. This CDR3 spans 16 amino acids. The CDR3 here is CSASSTRVASNYGYTF. CDR3 coding DNA: TGCAGTGCAAGTTCCACACGGGTGGCCTCAAACTATGGCTACACCTTC.

This clonotype has a count of ten or more. The chain employs TRBV7-9 and TRBJ2-7; possible D gene TRBD2, 6 bases. This CDR3 is 16 amino acids long. V was trimmed by 4 bases and J by 3 bases, leaving 19 bases between them. Germline CDR1 reads SEHNR; CDR2 reads FQNEAQ (reference sequence). CDR3 loop: CASSSTTGGSLYEQYF. CDR3 bases: TGTGCCAGCAGCTCCACCACTGGGGGGAGTCTCTACGAGCAGTACTTC.

V usage is TRBV15 and J usage is TRBJ1-2; TRBD1 matches at 8 bases. From germline, CDR1 is LNHNV and CDR2 YYDKDF (reference sequence). V lost 4 bases, J lost 6 bases, and 13 bases stayed unmatched. The length of the CDR3 is 16 residues. This CDR3 is CATSTLFGQGLNGYTF. Here the CDR3 DNA reads TGTGCCACCAGCACTCTATTCGGACAGGGTCTCAATGGCTACACCTTC.

In this sample, this clonotype turned up many times. The chain is built from TRBV13 and TRBJ2-1; 8 bases are shared with TRBD2. V shed 4 bases and J 6 bases; nucleotides not matched to a gene: 8. The CDR3 is 15 residues long. Germline V gene data show CDR1 as PRHDT and CDR2 as FYEKMQ (reference sequence). CDR3 sequence (DNA): TGTGCCAGCAGCTCCGACGGGAGGGATTTCAATGAGCAGTTCTTC. As protein: CASSSDGRDFNEQFF.

There are many counts of this clonotype. The rearrangement links TRBV7-9 to TRBJ2-3; possible D gene TRBD2, 5 bases. The CDR3 has 14 residues. CDR1 is SEHNR, CDR2 FQNEAQ, per germline (reference sequence). The germline V and J ends were trimmed by 1 base and 5 bases, with 10 bases remaining between them. The CDR3 reads CASSLVGSGDTQYF. Written as DNA, the CDR3 is TGTGCCAGCAGCTTAGTTGGGAGCGGAGATACGCAGTATTTT. The whole variable domain, filled in from reference TRBV7-9 and TRBJ2-3, reads DTGVSQNPRHKITKRGQNVTFRCDPISEHNRLYWYRQTLGQGPEFLTYFQNEAQLEKSRLLSDRFSAERPKGSFSTLEIQRTEQGDSAMYLCASSLVGSGDTQYFGPGTRLTVL.

This clonotype came up many times. This rearrangement joins TRBV20-1 to TRBJ2-5; 10 nucleotides line up with TRBD1. The CDR3 sequence is 20 residues long. Germline CDR1 DFQATT, CDR2 SNEGSKA (reference sequence). V lost 1 base and J lost 9; bases outside the gene matches: 26. The CDR3 DNA reads as TGCAGTGCTAGAGGCCTCCGACAGGGGGCGCCGGGTGATACCAAGACGGCCCAGTACTTC. It specifies CSARGLRQGAPGDTKTAQYF.

The table lists this clonotype with many counts. J is TRBJ1-4 and V is TRBV29-1; 9 nucleotides match TRBD1. Germline CDR1 SQVTM, CDR2 ANQGSEA. CDR3 length: 14 amino acids. J lost 0 bases, V lost 7 bases, and 3 bases had no gene match. The CDR3 is CSARDRATNEKLFF. The DNA of the CDR3 is TGCAGCGCCAGGGACAGGGCAACTAATGAAAAACTGTTTTTT.

The chain combines TRBV19 with TRBJ2-1; TRBD2 matches at 7 bases. V trimming: 2 bases; J trimming: 7 bases; junction bases outside the gene matches: 8. CDR3 length: 15 amino acids. CDR1 and CDR2 from the germline V gene are LNHDA and SQIVND (reference sequence). CDR3 DNA sequence: TGTGCCAGTAGTATAAGGCGGGAGAAGGGAAATGAGCAGTTCTTC. This gives the protein CASSIRREKGNEQFF.

This clonotype was counted many times. The gene calls are TRBV12-3 or TRBV12-4 and TRBJ1-1; D not resolved. V lost 5 bases to trimming and J lost 2 bases, with 9 bases between them. CDR3 length: 13 residues. The CDR3 bases are TGTGCCAGCAGTCCGGAGCCCAACACTGAAGCTTTCTTT. It yields the protein CASSPEPNTEAFF.

In its sample, this clonotype was seen a few times. This rearrangement joins TRBV27 to TRBJ2-1, with D hard to call. Germline V lookup: CDR1 MNHEY, CDR2 SMNVEV (reference sequence). CDR3 length: 14 amino acids. With 0 bases removed from V and 8 bases from J, the gap between germline ends came to 11 bases. DNA of the CDR3: TGTGCCAGCAGTTTATCCGCTGTCTCGGATGAGCAGTTCTTC. Encoded protein: CASSLSAVSDEQFF.